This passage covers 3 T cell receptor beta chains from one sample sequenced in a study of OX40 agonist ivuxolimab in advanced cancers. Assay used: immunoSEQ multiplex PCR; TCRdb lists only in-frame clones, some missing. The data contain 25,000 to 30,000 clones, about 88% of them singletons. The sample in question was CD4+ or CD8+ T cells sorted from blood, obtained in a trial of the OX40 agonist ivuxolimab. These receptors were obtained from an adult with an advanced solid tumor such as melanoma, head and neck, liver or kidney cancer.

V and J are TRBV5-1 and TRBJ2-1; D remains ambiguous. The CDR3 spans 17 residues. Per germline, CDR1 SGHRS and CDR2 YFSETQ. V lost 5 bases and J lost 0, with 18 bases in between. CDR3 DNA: TGCGCCAGCAGACCTGGGTGGGGATTCAGCTCCTACAATGAGCAGTTCTTC. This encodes CASRPGWGFSSYNEQFF.

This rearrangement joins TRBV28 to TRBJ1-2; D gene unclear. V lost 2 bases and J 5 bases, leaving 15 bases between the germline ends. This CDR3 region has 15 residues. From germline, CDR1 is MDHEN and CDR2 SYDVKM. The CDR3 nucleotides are TGTGCCAGCAGTTTACTGTCTAACCCTCTTTATGGCTACACCTTC. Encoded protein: CASSLLSNPLYGYTF.

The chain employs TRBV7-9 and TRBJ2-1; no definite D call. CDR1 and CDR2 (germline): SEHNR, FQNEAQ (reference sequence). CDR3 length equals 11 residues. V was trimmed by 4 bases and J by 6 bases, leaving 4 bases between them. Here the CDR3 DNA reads TGTGCCAGCAGCTCGATCAATGAGCAGTTCTTC. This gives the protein CASSSINEQFF.